This paragraph covers one T cell receptor beta chain sequence. Its antigen is still unknown. The entry originates in a study of neoadjuvant nivolumab and ipilimumab in lung cancer. Study in general: Nivolumab 3 mg/kg was given days 1, 15 and 29, plus ipilimumab 1 mg/kg day 1 in combination.

The assay was immunoSEQ multiplex PCR, and TCRdb's table has in-frame clones only and misses some. The top ten clones hold under 9.5% of a sample with more than 15,000 clones, approximately 79% of them seen once. Study observations and caveats: Only two of four nivolumab-treated tumors gained richness and clonality by surgery. Resected-tumor TCR richness correlated positively with pretherapy blood richness.

Between the trimmed V and J ends, which lost 7 bases and 0 bases, there was a span of 12 bases. The CDR3 is 15 residues long. The germline gives CDR1 SEHNR, CDR2 FQNEAQ (reference sequence). This specimen was tumor tissue, taken after neoadjuvant nivolumab, alone or with ipilimumab, at or shortly before surgery. The TCR was taken from an adult with non-small cell lung cancer. The chain uses TRBV7-9 and TRBJ1-4, with unresolved D. The DNA for the CDR3 is TGTGCCAGCACGAAGAGGGCGGCAACTAATGAAAAACTGTTTTTT. Translated, it gives CASTKRAATNEKLFF.